The following is a T cell receptor (beta chain) sequence with its context. This sample stems from a study of identical twins. The V end was cut by 5 bases, the J end by 7 bases, with 18 bases between. The CDR3 totals 15 residues. TCRdb passed the 5' RACE reads through MiXCR, listing each CDR3 protein once. The sample includes some 900,000 distinct CDR3 sequences, about 12% of them seen just once. The data also belong to a second study, concerning yellow fever vaccine responses in identical twins.

The sequence was obtained from a woman aged 18-30 years in good health. This chain joins TRBV12-3 or TRBV12-4 and TRBJ1-5; D is ambiguous. The sample taken for sequencing was PBMCs. This CDR3 is CASSPAGIQGQPQHF. CDR3 DNA sequence: TGTGCCAGCAGTCCAGCGGGAATCCAAGGGCAGCCCCAGCATTTT.